This entry concerns a single TCR beta chain. This sample is drawn from a study of technical replicates of blood from several donors. The method was immunoSEQ multiplex PCR; TCRdb's version includes in-frame clones alone and lacks a portion of them. The sample holds tens of thousands of clones, approximately 83% seen once. From germline, CDR1 is LGHNA and CDR2 YSLEER. Trimming cost V 1 base and J 0 bases; bases outside gene matches: 5. This CDR3 has 18 amino acids. The chain couples TRBV4-3 to TRBJ2-1; 11 bases are a match to TRBD2. The clonotype originates from a human donor in good health. Some clones in this sample may be carry-over from other donors' samples. Sequencing used PBMCs. DNA for the CDR3: TGCGCCAGCAGCCAAGGGACTAGCGGGCGCCTCTCCTACAATGAGCAGTTCTTC. Translated: CASSQGTSGRLSYNEQFF.